The source of this TCR beta chain is a study of vaccination and CD4 T cells after COVID-19. Study-level information: Stimulation of the cells used overlapping spike peptide pools from SARS-CoV-2 and from the common cold coronaviruses HCoV-NL63, HCoV-OC43 and HCoV-229E.

This CDR3 is built from 12 residues. Per the germline V gene, CDR1 is MDHEN and CDR2 is SYDVKM. V dropped 5 bases and J dropped 6 bases, with 9 bases sitting between them. A word on this clonotype: Antigen unknown.

Study-level findings and limits: Looking at convalescent patients, 304 of their 307 vaccine-specific clones were spike mono-reactive.

CD4+ T cells that had been cultured provided DNA sequenced with the Oncomine TCR Beta short-read assay. From CD4+ T cells that had been cultured, genomic DNA was extracted. TCRdb re-derived calls from the PCR reads in MiXCR, one entry per CDR3 protein. Among about 20,000 distinct CDR3 sequences listed, 43% were seen once. As to treatment: approximately nine-day PBMC culture with coronavirus spike peptide pools or control peptides (ViraFEST assay). At both days 3 and 7, half the medium was replaced with fresh IL-2 medium. The source of this sequence is a human donor who had recovered from COVID-19. The sample consisted of CD4+ T cells from blood, cultured in vitro. This sequence joins TRBV28 and TRBJ2-3; no clear D. CDR3 sequence: CASSRRWDTQYF. In DNA form, the CDR3 reads TGTGCCAGCAGTCGACGGTGGGATACGCAGTATTTT.